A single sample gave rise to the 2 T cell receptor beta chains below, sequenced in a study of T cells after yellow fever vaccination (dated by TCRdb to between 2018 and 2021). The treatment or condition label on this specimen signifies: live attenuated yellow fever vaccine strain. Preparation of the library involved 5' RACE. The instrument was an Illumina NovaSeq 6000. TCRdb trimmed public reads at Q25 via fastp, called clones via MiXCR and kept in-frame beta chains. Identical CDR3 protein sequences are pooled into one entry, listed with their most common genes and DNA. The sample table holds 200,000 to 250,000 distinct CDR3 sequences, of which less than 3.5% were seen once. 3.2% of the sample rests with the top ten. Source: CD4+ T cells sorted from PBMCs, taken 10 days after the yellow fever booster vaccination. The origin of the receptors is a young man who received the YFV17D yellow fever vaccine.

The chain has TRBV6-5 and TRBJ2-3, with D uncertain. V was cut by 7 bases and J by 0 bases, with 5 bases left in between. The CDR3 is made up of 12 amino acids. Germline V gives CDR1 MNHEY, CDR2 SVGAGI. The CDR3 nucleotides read TGTGCCAGCACAGGAAGCACAGATACGCAGTATTTT. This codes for CASTGSTDTQYF.

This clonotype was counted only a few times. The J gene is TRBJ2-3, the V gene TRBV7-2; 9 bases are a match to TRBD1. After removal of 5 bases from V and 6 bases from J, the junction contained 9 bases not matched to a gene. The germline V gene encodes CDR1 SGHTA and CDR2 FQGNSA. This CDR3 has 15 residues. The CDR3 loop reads CASSQGTGSQDTQYF. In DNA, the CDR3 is TGTGCCAGCAGCCAGGGGACAGGGAGTCAGGATACGCAGTATTTT.